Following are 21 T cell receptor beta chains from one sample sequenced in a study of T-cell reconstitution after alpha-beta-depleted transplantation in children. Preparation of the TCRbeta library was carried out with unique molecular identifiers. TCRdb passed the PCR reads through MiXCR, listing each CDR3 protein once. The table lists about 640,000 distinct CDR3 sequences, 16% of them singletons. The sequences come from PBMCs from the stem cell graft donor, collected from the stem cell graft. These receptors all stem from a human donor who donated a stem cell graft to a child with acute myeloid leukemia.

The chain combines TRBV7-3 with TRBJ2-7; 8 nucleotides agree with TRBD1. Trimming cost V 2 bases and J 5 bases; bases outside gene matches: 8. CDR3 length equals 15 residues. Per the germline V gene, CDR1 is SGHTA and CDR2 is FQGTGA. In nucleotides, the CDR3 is TGTGCCAGCAGCTTAGGTACCGGGACAGGTGACGAGCAGTACTTC. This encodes CASSLGTGTGDEQYF.

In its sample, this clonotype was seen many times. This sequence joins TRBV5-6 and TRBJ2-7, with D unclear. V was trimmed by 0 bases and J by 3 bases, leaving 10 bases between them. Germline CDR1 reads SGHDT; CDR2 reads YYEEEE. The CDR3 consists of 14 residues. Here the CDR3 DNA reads TGTGCCAGCAGCTTGGGGGGTGAATACTACGAGCAGTACTTC. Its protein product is CASSLGGEYYEQYF.

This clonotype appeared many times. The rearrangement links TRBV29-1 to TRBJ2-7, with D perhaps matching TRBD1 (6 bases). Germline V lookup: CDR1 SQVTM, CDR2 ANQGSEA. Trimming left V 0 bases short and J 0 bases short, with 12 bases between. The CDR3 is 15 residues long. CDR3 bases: TGCAGCGTTGAAGAAGGGCAGGGGACCTCCTACGAGCAGTACTTC. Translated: CSVEEGQGTSYEQYF.

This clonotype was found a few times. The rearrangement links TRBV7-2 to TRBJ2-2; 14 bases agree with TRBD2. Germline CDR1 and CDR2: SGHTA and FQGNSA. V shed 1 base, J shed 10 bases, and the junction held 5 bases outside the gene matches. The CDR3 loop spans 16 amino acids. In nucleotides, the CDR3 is TGTGCCAGCAGCTTAGAGGGGGGACTAGCGGGAGAGGAGCTGTTTTTT. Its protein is CASSLEGGLAGEELFF.

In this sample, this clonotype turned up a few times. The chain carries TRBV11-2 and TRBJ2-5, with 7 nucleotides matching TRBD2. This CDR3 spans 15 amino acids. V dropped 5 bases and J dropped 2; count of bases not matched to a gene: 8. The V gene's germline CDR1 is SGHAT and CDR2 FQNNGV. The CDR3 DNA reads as TGTGCCAGCAGCCCTAGTCGGGGGGAACAAGAGACCCAGTACTTC. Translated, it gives CASSPSRGEQETQYF. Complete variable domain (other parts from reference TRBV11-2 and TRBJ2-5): EAGVAQSPRYKIIEKRQSVAFWCNPISGHATLYWYQQILGQGPKLLIQFQNNGVVDDSQLPKDRFSAERLKGVDSTLKIQPAKLEDSAVYLCASSPSRGEQETQYFGPGTRLLVL.

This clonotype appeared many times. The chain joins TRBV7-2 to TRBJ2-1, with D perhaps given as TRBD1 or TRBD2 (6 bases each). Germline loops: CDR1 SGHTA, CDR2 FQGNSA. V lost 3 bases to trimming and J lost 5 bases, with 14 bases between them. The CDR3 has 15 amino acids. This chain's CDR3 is CASSLEGGLDNEQFF. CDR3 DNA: TGTGCCAGCAGCTTGGAGGGGGGCCTTGACAATGAGCAGTTCTTC.

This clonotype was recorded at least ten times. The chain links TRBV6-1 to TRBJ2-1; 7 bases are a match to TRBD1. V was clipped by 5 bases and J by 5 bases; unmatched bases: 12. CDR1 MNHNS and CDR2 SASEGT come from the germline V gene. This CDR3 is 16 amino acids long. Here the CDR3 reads CASSRTGGSPHNEQFF. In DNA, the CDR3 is TGTGCCAGCAGTCGGACAGGTGGTAGTCCGCACAATGAGCAGTTCTTC.

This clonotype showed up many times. The DNA of the CDR3 is TGTGCCAGCAGCGTAGGCGGGTTAGGTTTTGACTATGGCTACACCTTC. Its translation: CASSVGGLGFDYGYTF. The genes are TRBV9 and TRBJ1-2, with D unresolved. Germline V CDR1 and CDR2: SGDLS, YYNGEE. The V gene lost 0 bases and the J gene lost 3 bases, with 15 bases spanning the gap. This CDR3 comprises 16 residues. Full variable domain (remainder filled in from reference TRBV9 and TRBJ1-2): DSGVTQTPKHLITATGQRVTLRCSPRSGDLSVYWYQQSLDQGLQFLIQYYNGEERAKGNILERFSAQQFPDLHSELNLSSLELGDSALYFCASSVGGLGFDYGYTFGSGTRLTVV.

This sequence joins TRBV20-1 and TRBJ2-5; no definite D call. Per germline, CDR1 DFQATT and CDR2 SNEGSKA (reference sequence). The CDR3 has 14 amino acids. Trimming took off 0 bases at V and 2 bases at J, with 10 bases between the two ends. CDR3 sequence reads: CSARDRNFQETQYF. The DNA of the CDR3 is TGCAGTGCTAGAGATAGGAACTTTCAAGAGACCCAGTACTTC.

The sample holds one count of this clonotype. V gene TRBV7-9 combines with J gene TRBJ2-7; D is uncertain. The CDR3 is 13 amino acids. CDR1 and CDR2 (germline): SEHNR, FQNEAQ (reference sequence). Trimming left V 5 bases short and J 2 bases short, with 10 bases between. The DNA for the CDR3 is TGTGCCAGCAGCCATACGGACGCCTACGAGCAGTACGTC. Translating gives CASSHTDAYEQYV.

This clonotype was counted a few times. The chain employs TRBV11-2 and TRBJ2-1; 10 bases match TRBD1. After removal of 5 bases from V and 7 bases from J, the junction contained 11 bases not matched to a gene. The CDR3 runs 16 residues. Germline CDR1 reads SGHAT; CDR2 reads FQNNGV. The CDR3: CASSPDPGQGWNEQFF. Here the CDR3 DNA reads TGTGCCAGCAGCCCGGATCCGGGACAGGGGTGGAATGAGCAGTTCTTC.

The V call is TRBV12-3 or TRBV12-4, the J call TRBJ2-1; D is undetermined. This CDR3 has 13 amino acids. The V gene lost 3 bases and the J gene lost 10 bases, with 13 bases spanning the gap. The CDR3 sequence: CASSFGPFGEQFF. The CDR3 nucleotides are TGTGCCAGCAGTTTTGGCCCGTTCGGCGAGCAGTTCTTC.

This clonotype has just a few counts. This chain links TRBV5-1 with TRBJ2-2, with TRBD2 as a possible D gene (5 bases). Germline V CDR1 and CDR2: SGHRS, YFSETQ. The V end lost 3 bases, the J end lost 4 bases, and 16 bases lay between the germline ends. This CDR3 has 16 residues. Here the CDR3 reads CASSWLGERTTGELFF. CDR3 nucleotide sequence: TGCGCCAGCAGCTGGCTGGGAGAGAGGACCACCGGGGAGCTGTTTTTT.

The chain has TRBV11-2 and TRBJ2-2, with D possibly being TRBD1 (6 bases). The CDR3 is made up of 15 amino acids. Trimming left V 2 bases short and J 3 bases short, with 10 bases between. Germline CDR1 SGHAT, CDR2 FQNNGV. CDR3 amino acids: CASSLRQEYTGELFF. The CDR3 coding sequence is TGTGCCAGCAGCTTACGACAGGAGTACACCGGGGAGCTGTTTTTT.

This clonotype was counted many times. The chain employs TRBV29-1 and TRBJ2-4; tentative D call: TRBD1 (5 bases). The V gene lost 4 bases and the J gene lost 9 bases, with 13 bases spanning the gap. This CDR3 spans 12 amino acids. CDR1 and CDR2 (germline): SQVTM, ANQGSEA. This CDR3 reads CSVADGGAIQYF. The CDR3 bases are TGCAGCGTTGCTGATGGTGGGGCCATTCAGTACTTC.

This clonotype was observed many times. This CDR3 is CASSPSIRRDSSYNEQFF. The DNA for the CDR3 is TGTGCCAGCAGCCCAAGTATACGCCGGGACAGCTCCTACAATGAGCAGTTCTTC. The V call is TRBV7-3, the J call TRBJ2-1; 7 nucleotides agree with TRBD1. Germline CDR1 reads SGHTA; CDR2 reads FQGTGA. CDR3 length: 18 amino acids. The V and J ends lost 5 bases and 0 bases, in that order; junction bases with no gene match: 13.

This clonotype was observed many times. CDR3: CSAHRDLGTDTQYF. The CDR3 DNA follows: TGCAGTGCTCATAGGGACCTGGGCACAGATACGCAGTATTTT. The chain combines TRBV20-1 with TRBJ2-3, with D perhaps being TRBD1 or TRBD2 (5 bases each). The ends were cut back, 5 bases at V and 1 base at J, with 13 bases in the middle. In germline, CDR1 is DFQATT, CDR2 SNEGSKA (reference sequence). This CDR3 contains 14 residues.

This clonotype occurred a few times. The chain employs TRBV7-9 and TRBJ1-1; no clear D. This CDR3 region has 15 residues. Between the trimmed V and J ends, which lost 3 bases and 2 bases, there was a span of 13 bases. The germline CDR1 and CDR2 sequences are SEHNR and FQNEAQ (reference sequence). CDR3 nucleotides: TGTGCCAGCAGCTTCGGCAGTAACATCAACACTGAAGCTTTCTTT. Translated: CASSFGSNINTEAFF.

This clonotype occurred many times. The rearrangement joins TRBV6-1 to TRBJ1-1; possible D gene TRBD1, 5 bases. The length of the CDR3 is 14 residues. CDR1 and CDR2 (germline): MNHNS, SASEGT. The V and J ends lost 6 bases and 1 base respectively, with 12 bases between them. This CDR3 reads CASRGGDPNTEAFF. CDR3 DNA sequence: TGTGCCAGCAGAGGAGGGGATCCGAACACTGAAGCTTTCTTT.

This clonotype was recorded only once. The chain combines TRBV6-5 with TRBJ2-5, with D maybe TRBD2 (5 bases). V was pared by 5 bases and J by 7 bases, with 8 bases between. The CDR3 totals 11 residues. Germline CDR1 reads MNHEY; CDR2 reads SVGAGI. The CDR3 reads CASSRRGTQYF. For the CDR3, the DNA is TGTGCCAGCAGTCGACGGGGGACCCAGTACTTC.

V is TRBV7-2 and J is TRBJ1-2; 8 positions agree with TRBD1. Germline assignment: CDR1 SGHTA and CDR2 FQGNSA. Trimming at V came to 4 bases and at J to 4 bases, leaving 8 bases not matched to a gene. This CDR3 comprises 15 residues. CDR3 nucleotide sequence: TGTGCCAGCAGCTCCGACCACAGGGGGGCCTATGGCTACACCTTC. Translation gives CASSSDHRGAYGYTF. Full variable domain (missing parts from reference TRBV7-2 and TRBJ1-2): GAGVSQSPSNKVTEKGKDVELRCDPISGHTALYWYRQSLGQGLEFLIYFQGNSAPDKSGLPSDRFSAERTGGSVSTLTIQRTQQEDSAVYLCASSSDHRGAYGYTFGSGTRLTVV.